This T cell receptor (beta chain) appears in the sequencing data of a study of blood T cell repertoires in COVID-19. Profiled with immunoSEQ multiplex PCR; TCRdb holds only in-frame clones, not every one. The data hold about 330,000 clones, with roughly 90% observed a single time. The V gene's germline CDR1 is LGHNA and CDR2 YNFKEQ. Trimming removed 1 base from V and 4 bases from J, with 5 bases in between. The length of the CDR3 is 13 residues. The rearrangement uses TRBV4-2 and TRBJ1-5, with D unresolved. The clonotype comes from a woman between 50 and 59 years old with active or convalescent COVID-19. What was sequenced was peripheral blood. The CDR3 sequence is CASSQGANQPQHF. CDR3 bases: TGTGCCAGCAGCCAAGGCGCTAATCAGCCCCAGCATTTT.